Sequencing of this T cell receptor (beta chain) was carried out in a study of early T cells in non-severe SARS-CoV-2 infection. About the study: Alpha and beta chains were unpaired, from unsorted whole-blood bulk RNA.

This clonotype was observed a handful of times. Its antigen is currently unknown. One entry per CDR3 protein results from TCRdb running MiXCR on the 5' RACE reads. Found here are some 55,000 distinct CDR3 sequences, less than 15% of them singletons; the top ten hold roughly 2.5%. With 4 bases removed from V and 5 bases from J, the gap between germline ends came to 8 bases. The CDR3 has 12 amino acids. Germline lookup yields CDR1 SGHAT and CDR2 FQNNGV. General study results and limits: VDJdb matches were skewed toward anti-spike CD8 T cell responses.

This receptor was taken from an adult who was a healthcare worker with PCR-confirmed SARS-CoV-2 infection or an uninfected control (not recorded which). This chain uses TRBV11-2 with TRBJ1-1; D is uncertain. The sample here was whole blood, taken at baseline. The CDR3 is CASSYRGTEAFF. The DNA for the CDR3 is TGTGCCAGCAGCTACCGGGGAACTGAAGCTTTCTTT. The complete variable domain, with remaining parts taken from reference TRBV11-2 and TRBJ1-1, reads EAGVAQSPRYKIIEKRQSVAFWCNPISGHATLYWYQQILGQGPKLLIQFQNNGVVDDSQLPKDRFSAERLKGVDSTLKIQPAKLEDSAVYLCASSYRGTEAFFGQGTRLTVV.